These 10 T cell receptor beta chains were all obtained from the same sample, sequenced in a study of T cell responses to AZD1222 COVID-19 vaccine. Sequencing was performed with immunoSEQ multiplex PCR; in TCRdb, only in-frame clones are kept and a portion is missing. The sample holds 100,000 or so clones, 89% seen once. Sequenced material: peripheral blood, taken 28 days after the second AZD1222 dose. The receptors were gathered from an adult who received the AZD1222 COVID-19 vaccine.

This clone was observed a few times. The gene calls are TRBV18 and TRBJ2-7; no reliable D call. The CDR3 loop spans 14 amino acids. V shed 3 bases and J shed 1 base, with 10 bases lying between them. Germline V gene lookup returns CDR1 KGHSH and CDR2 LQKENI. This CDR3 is CASSPGSESYEQYF. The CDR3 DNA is TGTGCCAGCTCACCGGGTAGTGAGTCCTACGAGCAGTACTTC.

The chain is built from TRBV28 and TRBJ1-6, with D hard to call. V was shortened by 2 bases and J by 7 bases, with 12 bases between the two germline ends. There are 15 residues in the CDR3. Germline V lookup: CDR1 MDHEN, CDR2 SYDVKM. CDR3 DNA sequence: TGTGCCAGCAGTTTAAGACGAGTGGGGAATTCACCCCTCCACTTT. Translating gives CASSLRRVGNSPLHF.

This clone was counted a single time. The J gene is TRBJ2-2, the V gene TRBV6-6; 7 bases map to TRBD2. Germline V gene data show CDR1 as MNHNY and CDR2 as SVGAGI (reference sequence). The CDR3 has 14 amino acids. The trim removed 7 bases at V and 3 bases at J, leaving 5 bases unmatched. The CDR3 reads CASKWAGDTGELFF. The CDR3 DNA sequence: TGTGCCAGCAAGTGGGCGGGAGACACCGGGGAGCTGTTTTTT.

The CDR3 DNA reads as TGTGCCGTCCAGAGGGAGCAGTTCGAGCAGTACTTC. It translates to CAVQREQFEQYF. The rearrangement links TRBV6-5 to TRBJ2-7; TRBD2 is a possible D gene (5 bases). Germline V gives CDR1 MNHEY, CDR2 SVGAGI. The V end was cut by 11 bases, the J end by 6 bases, with 17 bases between. The CDR3 sequence is 12 residues long.

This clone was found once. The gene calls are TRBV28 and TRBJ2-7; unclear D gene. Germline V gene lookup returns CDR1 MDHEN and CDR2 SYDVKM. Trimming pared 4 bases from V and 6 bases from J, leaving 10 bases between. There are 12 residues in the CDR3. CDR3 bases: TGTGCCAGCAGTTCGTACGGTCGCGAGCAGTACTTC. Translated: CASSSYGREQYF.

The CDR3 DNA follows: TGTGCCTGGAGCCTAGGAGCGGGCGAGCAGTACTTC. Translating it yields CAWSLGAGEQYF. The chain links TRBV30 to TRBJ2-7; maybe TRBD2 (6 bases). Trimming cost V 3 bases and J 6 bases, with 12 bases left between them. CDR1 is GTSNPN and CDR2 is SVGIG in the germline V gene (reference sequence). The CDR3 has 12 amino acids.

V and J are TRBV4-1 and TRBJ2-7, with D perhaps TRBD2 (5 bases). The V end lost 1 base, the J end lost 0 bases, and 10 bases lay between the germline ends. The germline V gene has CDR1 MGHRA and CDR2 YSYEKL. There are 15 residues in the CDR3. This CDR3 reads CASSQGAGHSYEQYF. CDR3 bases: TGCGCCAGCAGCCAAGGGGCGGGCCACTCCTACGAGCAGTACTTC.

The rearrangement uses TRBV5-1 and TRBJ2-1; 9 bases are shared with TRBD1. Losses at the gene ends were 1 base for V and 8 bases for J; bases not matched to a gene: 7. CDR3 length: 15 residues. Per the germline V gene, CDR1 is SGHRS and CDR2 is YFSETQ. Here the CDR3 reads CASSLPTGGSDEQFF. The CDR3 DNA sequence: TGCGCCAGCAGCTTGCCCACAGGGGGCTCGGATGAGCAGTTCTTC.

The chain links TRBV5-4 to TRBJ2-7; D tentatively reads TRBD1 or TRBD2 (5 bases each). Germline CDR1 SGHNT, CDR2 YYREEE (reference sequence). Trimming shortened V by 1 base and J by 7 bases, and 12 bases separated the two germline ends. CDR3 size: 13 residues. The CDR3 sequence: CASSLLPREEQYF. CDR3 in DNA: TGTGCCAGCAGCTTGCTCCCCAGGGAGGAGCAGTACTTC.

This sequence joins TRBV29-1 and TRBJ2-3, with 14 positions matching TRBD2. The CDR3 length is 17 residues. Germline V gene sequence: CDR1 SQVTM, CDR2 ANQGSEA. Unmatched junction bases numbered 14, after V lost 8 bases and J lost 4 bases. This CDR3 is CSISGTSGRSAADTQYF. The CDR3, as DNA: TGCAGCATTTCCGGGACTAGCGGGAGATCCGCCGCAGATACGCAGTATTTT.